This T cell receptor (beta chain) was observed in a study of T cell repertoires in cytomegalovirus infection. Concerning this clonotype itself: Its matching antigen is unknown.

Via MiXCR, TCRdb re-called the reads, giving one row per CDR3 protein. The repertoire holds about 360,000 distinct CDR3 sequences, with about 35% as singletons. Source: cultured PBMCs, taken from culture after CMV antigen stimulation. This receptor was obtained from a human donor in good health (CMV status not recorded). Some clones in this sample may be carry-over from other donors' samples.

This chain's CDR3 is CASSYSGGAAYEQYF. The DNA for the CDR3 is TGTGCCAGCAGTTACTCAGGGGGGGCGGCCTACGAGCAGTACTTC. The chain recombines TRBV28 with TRBJ2-7; D possibly matches TRBD1 or TRBD2 (7 bases each). This CDR3 has 15 amino acids. The germline V and J ends were trimmed by 4 bases and 2 bases, with 15 bases remaining between them. CDR1 MDHEN and CDR2 SYDVKM come from the germline V gene.